Each of the 18 T cell receptor beta chains below was sequenced from the same sample in a study of molecular identifiers for immune sequencing clone quantification. Each CDR3 protein gets one entry after TCRdb re-called the PCR reads with MiXCR. The table includes hundreds of thousands of distinct CDR3 sequences, roughly 23% detected once. Sequencing input: naive CD8+ T cells from blood, with Jurkat cell RNA spiked in. Regarding subset: FACS-sorted CD8+CD4-CCR7+CD45RA+ naive T cells. The receptors here all came from a human donor in good health. Some libraries in this study had Jurkat cell RNA spiked in.

The V call is TRBV7-2, the J call TRBJ2-1; 8 positions match TRBD2. The junction had 4 bases not matched to a gene; V was cut back by 1 base and J by 8 bases. Per the germline V gene, CDR1 is SGHTA and CDR2 is FQGNSA. The CDR3 is 14 amino acids. This CDR3 reads CASSLVRTSYEQFF. Written as DNA, the CDR3 is TGTGCCAGCAGCTTAGTGAGGACTAGCTATGAGCAGTTCTTC.

As concerns this clonotype: This may come from a read error, since a much larger clone is one base off. The genes are TRBV4-1 and TRBJ2-7; TRBD1 matches 8 bases. From germline, CDR1 is MGHRA and CDR2 YSYEKL. This CDR3 region has 15 residues. The CDR3 DNA follows: TGCGCCAGCAGCCAGGACTCCGGACAGGGCTTGGAGCGGTACTTC. Translated: CASSQDSGQGLERYF.

Many counts were recorded for this clonotype. This chain joins TRBV7-9 and TRBJ1-1; 10 nucleotides match TRBD1. The CDR3 totals 16 residues. Germline-derived CDR1 and CDR2 are SEHNR and FQNEAQ (reference sequence). Germline trimming cut 5 bases from V and 3 bases from J; bases unmatched to any gene: 9. In nucleotides, the CDR3 is TGTGCCAGCAGCCCACGGGACAGGGGATGGGACACTGAAGCTTTCTTT. It translates to CASSPRDRGWDTEAFF.

This clonotype has ten or more counts. V usage is TRBV28 and J usage is TRBJ2-5, with D tentatively TRBD1 (7 bases). CDR3 length: 16 residues. Deletions cut 1 base from V and 1 base from J, with 13 bases between. Germline V gene data show CDR1 as MDHEN and CDR2 as SYDVKM. Here the CDR3 reads CASSLLSGGRQETQYF. The CDR3 region has the DNA TGTGCCAGCAGTTTATTGTCAGGGGGGCGCCAAGAGACCCAGTACTTC.

This clonotype was recorded at least ten times. CDR3 residues: CSARQASGADTQYF. CDR3 nucleotide sequence: TGCAGCGCGCGCCAGGCTAGCGGAGCAGATACGCAGTATTTT. This chain joins TRBV29-1 and TRBJ2-3; 7 bases line up with TRBD2. Germline V gene lookup returns CDR1 SQVTM and CDR2 ANQGSEA. The trim removed 7 bases at V and 4 bases at J, leaving 11 bases unmatched. CDR3 length: 14 residues.

The chain employs TRBV4-1 and TRBJ2-1; no reliable D call. Germline V gene data show CDR1 as MGHRA and CDR2 as YSYEKL. This CDR3 contains 13 residues. V was pared by 3 bases and J by 8 bases, with 11 bases between. The CDR3 sequence: CASSQPPPHEQFF. The CDR3 nucleotides are TGCGCCAGCAGCCAGCCCCCCCCCCATGAGCAGTTCTTC.

There are a few counts of this clonotype. The rearrangement links TRBV27 to TRBJ1-6; the D gene is possibly TRBD1 (6 bases). V gave up 6 bases and J gave up 7 bases, with 13 bases separating them. The CDR3 runs to 14 residues. Per germline, CDR1 MNHEY and CDR2 SMNVEV (reference sequence). The CDR3 sequence is CASSRTGRNSPLHF. The CDR3 DNA reads as TGTGCCAGCAGCCGAACAGGGAGGAATTCACCCCTCCACTTT.

The chain couples TRBV4-3 to TRBJ2-7, with TRBD2 matching over 12 bases. The germline V gene encodes CDR1 LGHNA and CDR2 YSLEER. CDR3 size: 16 residues. Losses at the gene ends were 2 bases for V and 2 bases for J; bases not matched to a gene: 4. The CDR3 DNA reads as TGCGCCAGCAGCCAATCACTAGCGGGAGGCACCTACGAGCAGTACTTC. Translated: CASSQSLAGGTYEQYF.

About this clonotype itself: Compared with germline, one end of the junction differs, possibly owing to a read error. J is TRBJ2-1 and V is TRBV5-1; D unclear. The CDR3 loop spans 13 amino acids. Germline CDR1 reads SGHRS; CDR2 reads YFSETQ. The CDR3 sequence: CASSLTDYNEQLF. The DNA of the CDR3 is TGCGCCAGCAGCTTGACAGATTACAATGAGCAGCTCTTC.

V gene TRBV12-3 or TRBV12-4 combines with J gene TRBJ2-7, with 9 bases aligning to TRBD1. This CDR3 is built from 13 residues. V lost 6 bases, J lost 6 bases, and 6 bases stayed unmatched. DNA for the CDR3: TGTGCCAGCAGCTGGGACAGGGAGGGCGAGCAGTACTTC. It yields the protein CASSWDREGEQYF.

The V gene is TRBV19, the J gene TRBJ2-2; 7 bases map to TRBD2. The CDR3 loop spans 20 amino acids. Germline CDR1 LNHDA, CDR2 SQIVND (reference sequence). With 3 bases clipped from V and 0 bases from J, the junction kept 16 bases outside the gene matches. The CDR3 sequence: CASSMRVPTLADPNTGELFF. In DNA, the CDR3 is TGTGCCAGTAGTATGAGGGTCCCCACGCTAGCGGACCCGAACACCGGGGAGCTGTTTTTT.

Concerning this clonotype: This may be a read error: a much more frequent sequence differs by one nucleotide. The chain has TRBV27 and TRBJ1-1; TRBD1 matches 10 bases. The junction had 8 bases not matched to a gene; V was cut back by 1 base and J by 0 bases. Germline V CDR1 and CDR2: MNHEY, SMNVEV (reference sequence). This CDR3 comprises 18 residues. Here the CDR3 DNA reads TGTGCCAGCAGTTTATACGGGGGACAGGGGACTTTGAACACTGAAGCTTTCTTT. As protein: CASSLYGGQGTLNTEAFF.

This clonotype has only a few counts. The CDR3 DNA reads TGTGCCAGCAGCTCGTCGACAGCCCCCAATGAGCAGTTCTTC. Protein product: CASSSSTAPNEQFF. This rearrangement joins TRBV9 to TRBJ2-1; D possibly corresponds to TRBD1 (5 bases). The germline gives CDR1 SGDLS, CDR2 YYNGEE. Between the trimmed V and J ends, which lost 4 bases and 6 bases, there was a span of 14 bases. The CDR3 extends over 14 amino acids.

With respect to this clonotype: A clone one base away is much larger, so this may be a read error. CDR3 bases: TGCAGTACGCGGACTAGCGGCTACGAGCAGTACTTC. It yields the protein CSTRTSGYEQYF. V usage is TRBV20-1 and J usage is TRBJ2-7; TRBD2 matches 10 bases. V dropped 8 bases and J dropped 3; count of bases not matched to a gene: 4. The CDR3 is made up of 12 amino acids. Germline V lookup: CDR1 DFQATT, CDR2 SNEGSKA (reference sequence).

With regard to this clonotype: This may stem from a read error, because a much larger clone lies one nucleotide away. The chain couples TRBV7-9 to TRBJ2-7; unclear D gene. The CDR3 loop spans 15 amino acids. The germline gives CDR1 SEHNR, CDR2 FQNEAQ (reference sequence). The CDR3: CANSYPTSSSYEQYF. The CDR3 coding sequence is TGTGCCAACAGCTACCCGACGTCGAGCTCCTACGAGCAGTACTTC. The full variable domain, rest sourced from reference TRBV7-9 and TRBJ2-7, is DTGVSQNPRHKITKRGQNVTFRCDPISEHNRLYWYRQTLGQGPEFLTYFQNEAQLEKSRLLSDRFSAERPKGSFSTLEIQRTEQGDSAMYLCANSYPTSSSYEQYFGPGTRLTVT.

This clonotype was recorded only once. A much larger clonotype is one base distant, so this may be a read error. The chain combines TRBV5-6 with TRBJ1-3; D is unresolved. V was pared by 3 bases and J by 0 bases, with 13 bases between. The CDR3 contains 16 residues. Per germline, CDR1 SGHDT and CDR2 YYEEEE. CDR3: CASSSHQVNSGNTIYF. CDR3 nucleotide sequence: TGTGCCAGCAGCTCCCATCAGGTGAACTCTGGAAACACCATATATTTT.

Note on this clonotype: Without the conserved terminal phenylalanine or tryptophan, this CDR3 likely stems from a read error. This chain joins TRBV25-1 and TRBJ2-2; perhaps TRBD2 as D (5 bases). V was clipped by 7 bases and J by 6 bases, with 12 bases between them. The V gene's germline CDR1 is MGHDK and CDR2 SYGVNS. The CDR3 is 13 amino acids. The CDR3 loop is CASTTAEAGELFL. CDR3 DNA: TGTGCCAGCACCACGGCGGAGGCCGGGGAGCTGTTTCTT.

The table lists this clonotype with a few counts. The chain uses TRBV7-9 and TRBJ2-1; D remains ambiguous. In germline, CDR1 is SEHNR, CDR2 FQNEAQ (reference sequence). V was trimmed by 5 bases and J by 8 bases, leaving 7 bases between them. The CDR3 spans 11 residues. The DNA for the CDR3 is TGTGCCAGCAGCCCCATGCATGAGCAGTTCTTC. This translates into CASSPMHEQFF.